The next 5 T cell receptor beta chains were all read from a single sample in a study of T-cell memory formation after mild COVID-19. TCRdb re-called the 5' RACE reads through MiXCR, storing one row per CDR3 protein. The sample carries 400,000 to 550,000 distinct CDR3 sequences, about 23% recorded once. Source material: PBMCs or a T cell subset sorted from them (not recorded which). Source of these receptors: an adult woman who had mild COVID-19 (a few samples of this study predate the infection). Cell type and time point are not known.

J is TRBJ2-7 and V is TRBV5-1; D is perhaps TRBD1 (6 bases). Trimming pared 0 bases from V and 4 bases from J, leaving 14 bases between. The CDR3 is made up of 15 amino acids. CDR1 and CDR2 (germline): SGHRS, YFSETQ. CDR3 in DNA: TGCGCCAGCAGCTTGGCTTTGGGGGCGAGGTACGAGCAGTACTTC. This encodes CASSLALGARYEQYF.

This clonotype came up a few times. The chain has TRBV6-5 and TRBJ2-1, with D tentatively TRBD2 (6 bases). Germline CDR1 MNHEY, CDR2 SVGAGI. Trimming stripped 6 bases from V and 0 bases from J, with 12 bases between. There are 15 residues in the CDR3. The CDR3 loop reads CASSLGDFSYNEQFF. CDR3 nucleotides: TGTGCCAGCAGCCTGGGGGACTTCTCCTACAATGAGCAGTTCTTC.

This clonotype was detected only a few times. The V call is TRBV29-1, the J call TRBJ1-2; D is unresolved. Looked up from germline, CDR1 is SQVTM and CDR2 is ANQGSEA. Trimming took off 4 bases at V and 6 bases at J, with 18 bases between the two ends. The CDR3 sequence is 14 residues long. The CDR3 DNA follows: TGCAGCGTTGGACGAACGCGGGGTGCAGATGGCTACACCTTC. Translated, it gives CSVGRTRGADGYTF.

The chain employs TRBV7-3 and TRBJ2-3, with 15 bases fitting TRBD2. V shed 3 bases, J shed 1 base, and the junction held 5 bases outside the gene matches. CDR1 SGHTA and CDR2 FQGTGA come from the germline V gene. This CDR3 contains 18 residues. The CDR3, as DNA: TGTGCCAGCAGCTTGGGACTAGCGGGGGGACCCGGCACAGATACGCAGTATTTT. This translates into CASSLGLAGGPGTDTQYF.

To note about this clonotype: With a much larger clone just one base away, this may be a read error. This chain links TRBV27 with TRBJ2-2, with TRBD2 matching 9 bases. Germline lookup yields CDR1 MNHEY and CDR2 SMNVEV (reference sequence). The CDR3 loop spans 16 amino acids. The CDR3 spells CSSSFKAAGGTGELFF. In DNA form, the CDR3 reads TGTTCCAGCAGTTTTAAGGCAGCGGGAGGAACCGGGGAGCTGTTTTTT.